This T cell receptor (beta chain) was found in a study of radiotherapy plus CTLA-4 blockade in lung cancer. Trimming removed 2 bases from V and 0 bases from J; junction bases left unmatched: 8. The CDR3 covers 18 residues. Germline CDR1 KGHSH, CDR2 LQKENI. This table comes from immunoSEQ multiplex PCR, and its TCRdb copy is limited to in-frame clones, with some not included. The sample lists tens of thousands of clones, roughly 80% seen once, with approximately 8.3% in the top ten. This clone is a singleton in its sample. This receptor was identified in a human donor with non-small cell lung cancer who had stable disease on radiotherapy plus ipilimumab. The sequenced sample was peripheral blood, obtained from a patient treated with radiotherapy plus ipilimumab. V gene TRBV18 combines with J gene TRBJ1-2; 11 bases are shared with TRBD1. CDR3 region: CASSPWPGTGGSNYGYTF. CDR3 bases: TGTGCCAGCTCACCATGGCCCGGGACAGGGGGTTCTAACTATGGCTACACCTTC. The full variable domain, in which reference TRBV18 and TRBJ1-2 provide the parts outside the CDR3, is NAGVMQNPRHLVRRRGQEARLRCSPMKGHSHVYWYRQLPEEGLKFMVYLQKENIIDESGMPKERFSAEFPKEGPSILRIQQVVRGDSAAYFCASSPWPGTGGSNYGYTFGSGTRLTVV.